The clone carrying this TCR beta chain was found a few times. Its antigen is as yet unknown. The V segment lost 6 bases and the J segment 4 bases; nucleotides outside the gene matches: 8. The CDR3 runs to 13 residues. Germline V CDR1 and CDR2: DFQATT, SNEGSKA (reference sequence). Each CDR3 protein gets one entry after TCRdb re-called the 5' RACE reads with MiXCR. The profile shows fewer than 800,000 distinct CDR3 sequences, roughly 7.1% of them singletons. The sample belongs to a study of identical twins. General study findings and limits: An excess of low generation probability was shown by twin-shared out-of-frame alpha sequences. Carriage of fewer insertions was seen in abundant cord blood beta clonotypes, whereas memory repertoires showed none. Zero-insertion analyses could be partly confounded by invariant MAIT and iNKT cells.

Separately, the same data were catalogued under a study of yellow fever vaccine responses in identical twins. That publication notes: In identical twins, vaccine T cell responses appeared partly shared and partly individual.

V usage is TRBV20-1 and J usage is TRBJ2-5, with 7 bases lining up with TRBD1. Sequencing was performed on PBMCs. The clonotype comes from a woman aged 18-35 years in good health. In nucleotides, the CDR3 is TGCAGTGCCCTACAGGGGAGTGCAGAGACCCAGTACTTC. Translated: CSALQGSAETQYF.